This T cell receptor (beta chain) was found in a study of blood T cell repertoires in COVID-19. Repertoires were generated with immunoSEQ multiplex PCR, while TCRdb's copy carries only in-frame clones and drops some. The repertoire includes around 170,000 clones, around 75% of them detected once, and approximately 14% sits in the top ten. Input material: peripheral blood. This receptor was identified in a woman of 80 years or more with acute or convalescent COVID-19.

CDR3 nucleotide sequence: TGTGCCAGCAGCTCGAGGCGGGATTCAGATACGCAGTATTTT. Translation: CASSSRRDSDTQYF. The V and J genes are TRBV9 and TRBJ2-3; D may be TRBD2 (6 bases). Trimming took 4 bases from V and 4 from J, leaving 13 bases between them. Germline V gene sequence: CDR1 SGDLS, CDR2 YYNGEE. This CDR3 contains 14 residues.